The sample holds a few counts of the clone carrying this T cell receptor beta chain. Germline CDR1 is SGHTA and CDR2 is FQGNSA. The length of the CDR3 is 14 residues. Trimming took off 2 bases at V and 4 bases at J, with 9 bases between the two ends. One entry per CDR3 protein results from TCRdb running MiXCR on the reads. This table has about 150,000 distinct CDR3 sequences, roughly 18% appearing once. The data derive from a study of T cell repertoires in cytomegalovirus infection. V gene TRBV7-2 combines with J gene TRBJ1-5, with D possibly matching TRBD1 (6 bases). This clonotype originated in a human donor in good health (CMV status not recorded). Some clones in this sample may be carry-over from other donors' samples. Sequences were obtained from CD8+ T cells from PBMCs. Written as DNA, the CDR3 is TGTGCCAGCAGCTTATGGGACACTAATCAGCCCCAGCATTTT. It is translated as CASSLWDTNQPQHF.